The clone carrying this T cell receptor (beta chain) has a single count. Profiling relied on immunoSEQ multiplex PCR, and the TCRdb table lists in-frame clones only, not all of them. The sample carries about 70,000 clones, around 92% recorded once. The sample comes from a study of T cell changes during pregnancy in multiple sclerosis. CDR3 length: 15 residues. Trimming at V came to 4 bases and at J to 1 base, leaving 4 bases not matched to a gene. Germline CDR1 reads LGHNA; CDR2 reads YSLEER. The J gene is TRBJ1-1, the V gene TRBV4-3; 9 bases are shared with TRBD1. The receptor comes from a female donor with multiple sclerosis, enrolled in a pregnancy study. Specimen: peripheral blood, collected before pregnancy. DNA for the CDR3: TGCGCCAGCAGCCTAGGGACAGGGCGGAACACTGAAGCTTTCTTT. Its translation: CASSLGTGRNTEAFF.